The 16 T cell receptor beta chains in this list originate from one sample, sequenced in a study of blood T cell repertoires in COVID-19. The assay was immunoSEQ multiplex PCR, and TCRdb's table has in-frame clones only and misses some. The sample consists of tens of thousands of clones, around 87% of them appearing once. The source material was peripheral blood. Receptor source: a woman in her forties or fifties with active or convalescent COVID-19.

V is TRBV10-3 and J is TRBJ1-1; no reliable D call. Germline values: CDR1 ENHRY, CDR2 SYGVKD. The CDR3 loop spans 13 amino acids. The V end was cut by 3 bases, the J end by 10 bases, with 15 bases between. The CDR3 protein is CAISDRGFVPAFF. As DNA, the CDR3 is TGTGCCATCAGTGACCGGGGATTCGTCCCAGCTTTCTTT.

The chain has TRBV19 and TRBJ1-2, with a weak D call TRBD1 (6 bases). This CDR3 spans 12 amino acids. Germline loops: CDR1 LNHDA, CDR2 SQIVND (reference sequence). Trimming pared 9 bases from V and 4 bases from J, leaving 12 bases between. This CDR3 reads CASTQGPYGYTF. The CDR3 DNA sequence: TGTGCCAGCACGCAGGGGCCCTATGGCTACACCTTC.

The chain combines TRBV9 with TRBJ1-2; 7 bases align to TRBD1. CDR1 is SGDLS, CDR2 YYNGEE, per germline. This CDR3 spans 13 amino acids. The trim removed 3 bases at V and 5 bases at J, leaving 4 bases unmatched. This CDR3 is CASSATGSYGYTF. CDR3 nucleotide sequence: TGTGCCAGCAGCGCGACAGGGTCTTATGGCTACACCTTC.

The V call is TRBV18, the J call TRBJ1-1; 8 bases are shared with TRBD1. CDR3 length: 16 amino acids. The germline V gene has CDR1 KGHSH and CDR2 LQKENI. The V and J ends lost 2 bases and 2 bases, in that order; junction bases with no gene match: 7. In nucleotides, the CDR3 is TGTGCCAGCTCACCAGTACAGGGGGGCCCTAACACTGAAGCTTTCTTT. Its translation is CASSPVQGGPNTEAFF.

J is TRBJ2-5 and V is TRBV7-9; D perhaps matches TRBD2 (6 bases). The CDR3 totals 13 residues. Germline V gene sequence: CDR1 SEHNR, CDR2 FQNEAQ (reference sequence). Trimming took 5 bases from V and 2 from J, leaving 9 bases between them. The CDR3 nucleotides are TGTGCCAGCAGCCGTAGCGGACAAGAGACCCAGTACTTC. Amino acid sequence: CASSRSGQETQYF. Complete variable domain (other parts from reference TRBV7-9 and TRBJ2-5): DTGVSQNPRHKITKRGQNVTFRCDPISEHNRLYWYRQTLGQGPEFLTYFQNEAQLEKSRLLSDRFSAERPKGSFSTLEIQRTEQGDSAMYLCASSRSGQETQYFGPGTRLLVL.

This sequence joins TRBV9 and TRBJ2-3; 8 bases align to TRBD1. The ends lost 0 bases at V and 5 bases at J; junction bases unmatched: 11. This CDR3 has 17 amino acids. From germline, CDR1 is SGDLS and CDR2 YYNGEE. The CDR3 loop reads CASSVDLAGGLVDTQYF. The CDR3 DNA reads as TGTGCCAGCAGCGTAGATCTGGCAGGGGGCTTGGTAGATACGCAGTATTTT.

This chain connects TRBV7-9 to TRBJ1-1; D perhaps matches TRBD1 (5 bases). The CDR3 spans 19 residues. Germline CDR1 and CDR2: SEHNR and FQNEAQ (reference sequence). Trimming took off 5 bases at V and 2 bases at J, with 27 bases between the two ends. The DNA for the CDR3 is TGTGCCAGCAGCCCACGGCTGGGCCTGACAGCCAAAACAAACACTGAAGCTTTCTTT. Translated, it gives CASSPRLGLTAKTNTEAFF. The complete variable domain, with remaining parts taken from reference TRBV7-9 and TRBJ1-1, reads DTGVSQNPRHKITKRGQNVTFRCDPISEHNRLYWYRQTLGQGPEFLTYFQNEAQLEKSRLLSDRFSAERPKGSFSTLEIQRTEQGDSAMYLCASSPRLGLTAKTNTEAFFGQGTRLTVV.

This clone was detected only once. The chain recombines TRBV6-5 with TRBJ1-6, with D maybe TRBD1 (6 bases). Trimming took off 7 bases at V and 10 bases at J, with 20 bases between the two ends. CDR1 and CDR2 from the germline V gene are MNHEY and SVGAGI. The CDR3 is 15 amino acids. The CDR3 DNA reads as TGTGCCAGCACCACAGGGCAGGGAACAAGCTCACCCCTCCACTTT. Residues: CASTTGQGTSSPLHF.

Here the CDR3 reads CAWSHGQGPNYGYTF. The CDR3, as DNA: TGTGCCTGGAGCCATGGGCAGGGGCCTAACTATGGCTACACCTTC. This sequence joins TRBV30 and TRBJ1-2; D is perhaps TRBD1 (6 bases). V lost 3 bases and J 0 bases, leaving 14 bases between the germline ends. Germline CDR1 GTSNPN, CDR2 SVGIG (reference sequence). The CDR3 extends over 15 amino acids.

J is TRBJ1-1 and V is TRBV9, with no clear D. The CDR3 is 14 residues long. CDR1 and CDR2 (germline): SGDLS, YYNGEE. Trimming took off 0 bases at V and 4 bases at J, with 10 bases between the two ends. In nucleotides, the CDR3 is TGTGCCAGCAGCGTAGGAGTGGGGAGCACTGAAGCTTTCTTT. Translation: CASSVGVGSTEAFF.

This sequence joins TRBV9 and TRBJ1-2; possible D gene TRBD1, 6 bases. V shed 0 bases and J shed 7 bases, with 13 bases lying between them. The germline CDR1 and CDR2 sequences are SGDLS and YYNGEE. This CDR3 comprises 14 residues. The CDR3 DNA reads TGTGCCAGCAGCGTAGCTGGGGGCGGTGGTGGCTACACCTTC. This sequence encodes CASSVAGGGGGYTF.

The chain links TRBV9 to TRBJ1-2; 8 bases agree with TRBD1. The trim removed 5 bases at V and 7 bases at J, leaving 7 bases unmatched. CDR1 is SGDLS and CDR2 is YYNGEE in the germline V gene. The CDR3 has 13 amino acids. CDR3 region: CASSGTGGGGYTF. The CDR3 DNA reads as TGTGCCAGCAGTGGTACAGGGGGTGGTGGCTACACCTTC.

The chain combines TRBV6-2 or TRBV6-3 with TRBJ1-5, with 8 bases lining up with TRBD1. Germline CDR1 and CDR2: MNHEY and SVGEGT. The CDR3 length is 18 residues. Trimming cost V 5 bases and J 3 bases; bases outside gene matches: 15. In nucleotides, the CDR3 is TGTGCCAGCAGTAGCGGAACTCTGGCAGGGGGCATCAATCAGCCCCAGCATTTT. Translation gives CASSSGTLAGGINQPQHF.

The J gene is TRBJ2-3, the V gene TRBV6-6; D is unclear. V lost 5 bases and J lost 3, with 6 bases in between. The CDR3 is made up of 12 amino acids. CDR1 is MNHNY and CDR2 is SVGAGI in the germline V gene (reference sequence). CDR3 nucleotide sequence: TGTGCCAGCAGTCCCATGACAGATACGCAGTATTTT. It specifies CASSPMTDTQYF.

The J gene is TRBJ2-1, the V gene TRBV3-1 (or the pseudogene TRBV3-2); 11 bases agree with TRBD2. The CDR3 has 16 amino acids. After removal of 0 bases from V and 10 bases from J, the junction contained 8 bases not matched to a gene. Germline V gives CDR1 LGHDT, CDR2 YNNKEL (reference sequence). The CDR3 is CASSQEGTSGPREQFF. The CDR3 DNA sequence: TGTGCCAGCAGCCAAGAAGGGACTAGCGGTCCCAGGGAGCAGTTCTTC.

There are a few counts of this clone. The V and J genes are TRBV6-1 and TRBJ2-2; D possibly corresponds to TRBD2 (6 bases). The CDR3 totals 12 residues. CDR1 and CDR2 from the germline V gene are MNHNS and SASEGT. Trimming took 7 bases from V and 8 from J, leaving 11 bases between them. The CDR3 coding sequence is TGTGCCAGCAACCCCGGGGGAGGGGAGCTGTTTTTT. It encodes CASNPGGGELFF.